This record covers a single TCR beta chain. This CDR3 contains 14 residues. Trimming removed 3 bases from V and 5 bases from J; junction bases left unmatched: 5. Germline V gene sequence: CDR1 KGHSH, CDR2 LQKENI. The data derive from a study of blood T cell repertoires in COVID-19. Libraries were prepared by immunoSEQ multiplex PCR; TCRdb keeps only in-frame clonotypes and omits some of them. The sample has approximately 21,000 clones, 80% to 90% seen once. This chain uses TRBV18 with TRBJ2-3, with 7 nucleotides matching TRBD2. Source material: peripheral blood. The sequence was obtained from a human donor in a cohort sampled during active COVID-19. The CDR3 DNA is TGTGCCAGCTCACCGGGCGGGGGACGAGATACGCAGTATTTT. Its protein is CASSPGGGRDTQYF.